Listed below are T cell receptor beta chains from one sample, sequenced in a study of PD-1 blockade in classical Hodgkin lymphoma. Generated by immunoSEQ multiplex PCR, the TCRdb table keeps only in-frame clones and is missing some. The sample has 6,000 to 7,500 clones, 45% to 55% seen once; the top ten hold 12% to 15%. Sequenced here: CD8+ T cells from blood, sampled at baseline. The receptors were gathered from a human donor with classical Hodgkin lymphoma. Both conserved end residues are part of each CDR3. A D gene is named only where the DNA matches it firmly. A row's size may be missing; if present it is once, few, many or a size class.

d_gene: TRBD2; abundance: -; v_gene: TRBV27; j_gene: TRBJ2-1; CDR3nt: TGTGCCAGCAGCTCGAGCGGGGCCTGGCTTGATGAGCAGTTCTTC; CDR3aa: CASSSSGAWLDEQFF
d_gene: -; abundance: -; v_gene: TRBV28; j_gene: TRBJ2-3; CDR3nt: TGTGCCAGCAGTTTACCCCGGGGGGCAGAAGCTAGCACAGATACGCAGTATTTT; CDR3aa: CASSLPRGAEASTDTQYF
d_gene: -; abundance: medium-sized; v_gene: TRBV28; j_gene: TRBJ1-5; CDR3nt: TGTGCCAGCAGTTTGGAGGGAAGGAACAATCAGCCCCAGCATTTT; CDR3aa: CASSLEGRNNQPQHF
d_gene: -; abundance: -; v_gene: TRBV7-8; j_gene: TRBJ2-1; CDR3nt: TGTGCCAGCAGCTTAGGCGTCAATGAGCAGTTCTTC; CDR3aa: CASSLGVNEQFF
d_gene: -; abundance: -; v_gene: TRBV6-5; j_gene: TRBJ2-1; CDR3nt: TGTGCCAGCAGTTACTCGAGGTATTTGGATATCTATGAGCAGTTCTTC; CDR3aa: CASSYSRYLDIYEQFF
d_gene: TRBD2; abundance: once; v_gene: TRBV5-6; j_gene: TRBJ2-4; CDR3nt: TGTGCCAGCAGCTGGACTAGCGGGCTAGCCAAAAACATTCAGTACTTC; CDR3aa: CASSWTSGLAKNIQYF
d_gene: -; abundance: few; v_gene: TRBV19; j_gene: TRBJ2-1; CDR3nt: TGTGCCAGTAGTATATGGGGGACCAATGAGCAGTTCTTC; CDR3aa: CASSIWGTNEQFF
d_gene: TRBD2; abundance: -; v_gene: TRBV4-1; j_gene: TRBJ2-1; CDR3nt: TGCGCCAGCAGCCAAGATCTGACTAGCGGGAGTTATAATGAGCAGTTCTTC; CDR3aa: CASSQDLTSGSYNEQFF
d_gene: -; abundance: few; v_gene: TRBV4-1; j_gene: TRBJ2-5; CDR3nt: TGCGCCAGCAGCCACTCGGGGAGGCAGTACTTC; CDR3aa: CASSHSGRQYF
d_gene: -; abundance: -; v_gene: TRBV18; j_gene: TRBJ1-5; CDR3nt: TGTGCCAGCTCGCACAGGGAGGTTAGCAATCAGCCCCAGCATTTT; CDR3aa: CASSHREVSNQPQHF
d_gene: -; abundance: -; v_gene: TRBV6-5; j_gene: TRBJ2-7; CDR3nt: TGTGCCAGCAGTTACTCGCGGCACGAGCAGTACTTC; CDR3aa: CASSYSRHEQYF
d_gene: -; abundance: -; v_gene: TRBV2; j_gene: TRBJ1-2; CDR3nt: TGTGCCAGCAGAGAGAGTACAGGTGGACTCTATGGCTACACCTTC; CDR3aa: CASRESTGGLYGYTF
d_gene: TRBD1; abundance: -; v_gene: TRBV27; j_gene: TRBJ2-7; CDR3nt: TGTGCCAGCAGTATAAGACAGGGGGCTTCTCGGGAGCAGTACTTC; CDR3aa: CASSIRQGASREQYF
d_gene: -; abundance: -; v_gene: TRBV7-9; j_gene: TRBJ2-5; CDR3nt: TGTGCCAGCAGCTTAGGAGACCGTCCAGGGGCCCAAGAGACCCAGTACTTC; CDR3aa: CASSLGDRPGAQETQYF
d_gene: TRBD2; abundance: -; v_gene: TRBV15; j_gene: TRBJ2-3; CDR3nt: TGTGCCACCAAAAGCGGGAGGGCGGGTGATACGCAGTATTTT; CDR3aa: CATKSGRAGDTQYF
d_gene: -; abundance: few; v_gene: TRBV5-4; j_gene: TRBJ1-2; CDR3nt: TGTGCCAGCAGCTTGGCCAGGGTGCATGGCTACACCTTC; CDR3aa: CASSLARVHGYTF
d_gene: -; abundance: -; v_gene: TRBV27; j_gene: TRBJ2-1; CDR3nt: TGTGCCAGCAGGTCTCTAGCGCGAGGGAATGAGCAGTTCTTC; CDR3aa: CASRSLARGNEQFF
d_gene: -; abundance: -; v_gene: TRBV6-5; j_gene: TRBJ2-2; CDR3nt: TGTGCCAGCAGTTATGGTATCCCTTCGTACACCGGGGAGCTGTTTTTT; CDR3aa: CASSYGIPSYTGELFF